The 31 T cell receptor beta chains reported below all come from one sample, sequenced in a study of T cell repertoires in cytomegalovirus infection. No antigen has been identified for these receptors. TCRdb ran MiXCR on the reads and lists one entry per CDR3 protein. The repertoire holds around 750,000 distinct CDR3 sequences, over 25% seen once, with around 12% in the top ten. The sequenced sample was cultured CD8+ T cells from PBMCs, obtained from culture after CMV antigen stimulation. Source of these receptors: a human donor in good health (CMV status not recorded). Some clones in this sample may be carry-over from other donors' samples.

The rearrangement links TRBV5-6 to TRBJ2-2; 11 bases match TRBD2. The CDR3 runs to 15 residues. J gave up 9 bases and V 2 bases, and 6 bases lay outside the gene matches. CDR1 SGHDT and CDR2 YYEEEE come from the germline V gene. CDR3 amino acids: CASSFRLAGHRELFF. The CDR3 DNA follows: TGTGCCAGCAGCTTCCGACTAGCGGGGCACCGGGAGCTGTTTTTT.

This clonotype was observed at least ten times. V and J are TRBV6-2 or TRBV6-3 and TRBJ1-2; D is uncertain. Germline V lookup: CDR1 MNHEY, CDR2 SVGEGT. Trimming stripped 5 bases from V and 4 bases from J, with 5 bases between. This CDR3 has 11 residues. The CDR3: CASSRSYGYTF. As DNA, the CDR3 is TGTGCCAGCAGTCGGTCCTATGGCTACACCTTC.

The rearrangement links TRBV7-9 to TRBJ1-6; D not certain. Trimming removed 7 bases at V and 3 bases at J, with 13 bases between. The CDR3 sequence is 15 residues long. Germline-derived CDR1 and CDR2 are SEHNR and FQNEAQ (reference sequence). The CDR3 DNA is TGTGCCAGCACCCCCGACACCGACTATAATTCACCCCTCCACTTT. Its protein is CASTPDTDYNSPLHF.

This clonotype was seen ten or more times. This chain links TRBV7-2 with TRBJ2-1; 9 positions match TRBD2. V was pared by 5 bases and J by 3 bases, with 17 bases of the junction left unmatched. Germline V gene sequence: CDR1 SGHTA, CDR2 FQGNSA. The CDR3 consists of 19 residues. As DNA, the CDR3 is TGTGCCAGCAGCACAACTAGCGGGTTCATCCTTTTGGGCTACAATGAGCAGTTCTTC. It specifies CASSTTSGFILLGYNEQFF.

This clonotype was observed at least ten times. V gene TRBV7-2 combines with J gene TRBJ2-5, with 11 bases fitting TRBD2. J was trimmed by 3 bases and V by 5 bases; bases with no gene match: 8. The CDR3 covers 16 residues. Germline-derived CDR1 and CDR2 are SGHTA and FQGNSA. CDR3 region: CASSLSSGGREETQYF. Here the CDR3 DNA reads TGTGCCAGCAGCCTCTCTAGCGGGGGGCGCGAAGAGACCCAGTACTTC.

The CDR3 is CASSSLWTANTGELFF. The CDR3 DNA reads TGTGCCAGCAGCTCCTTGTGGACAGCGAACACCGGGGAGCTGTTTTTT. This chain links TRBV5-6 with TRBJ2-2, with a tentative D call TRBD1 (6 bases). The V end lost 3 bases, the J end lost 0 bases, and 12 bases lay between the germline ends. Per the germline V gene, CDR1 is SGHDT and CDR2 is YYEEEE. The CDR3 runs 16 residues.

This clonotype has a handful of counts. The V call is TRBV27, the J call TRBJ1-5; the match to TRBD1 covers 8 bases. This CDR3 region has 16 residues. V trimming: 5 bases; J trimming: 3 bases; junction bases outside the gene matches: 9. The germline CDR1 and CDR2 sequences are MNHEY and SMNVEV (reference sequence). The CDR3 region is CASSPGGNLANQPQHF. CDR3 sequence (DNA): TGTGCCAGCAGTCCAGGGGGCAATCTGGCCAATCAGCCCCAGCATTTT.

As for this clonotype: This may stem from a read error, because a much larger clone lies one nucleotide away. The chain is built from TRBV7-9 and TRBJ2-2; possibly TRBD1 for D (5 bases). The CDR3 contains 13 residues. Germline V gene data show CDR1 as SEHNR and CDR2 as FQNEAQ (reference sequence). CDR3 DNA sequence: TGTGTCAGCAACGGACAGAACACCGGGGAGCTGTTTTTT. Its protein product is CVSNGQNTGELFF.

This clonotype was picked up a small number of times. This chain links TRBV9 with TRBJ1-3; possible D gene TRBD1, 6 bases. The length of the CDR3 is 16 residues. CDR1 and CDR2 (germline): SGDLS, YYNGEE. The V gene lost 0 bases and the J gene lost 0 bases, with 10 bases spanning the gap. The CDR3 bases are TGTGCCAGCAGCGTAGCTTCGGACAGCTCTGGAAACACCATATATTTT. This translates into CASSVASDSSGNTIYF.

V usage is TRBV7-4 and J usage is TRBJ1-2; D is undetermined. Trimming stripped 5 bases from V and 8 bases from J, with 18 bases between. This CDR3 is built from 14 residues. Per the germline V gene, CDR1 is SGHVT and CDR2 is SQSDAQ. CDR3 bases: TGTGCCAGCAGCCCCACCGGGCCCCTGTCAGGCTACACCTTC. Its translation is CASSPTGPLSGYTF.

This clonotype was detected once. This sequence joins TRBV19 and TRBJ2-2; the D gene is possibly TRBD1 (6 bases). The germline V gene has CDR1 LNHDA and CDR2 SQIVND (reference sequence). V lost 6 bases and J 4 bases, leaving 12 bases between the germline ends. The CDR3 sequence is 14 residues long. For the CDR3, the DNA is TGTGCCAGTAGCACAAGGGGGAGCACCGGGGAGCTGTTTTTT. Protein sequence: CASSTRGSTGELFF. Supplemented by reference TRBV19 and TRBJ2-2, the full variable domain reads DGGITQSPKYLFRKEGQNVTLSCEQNLNHDAMYWYRQDPGQGLRLIYYSQIVNDFQKGDIAEGYSVSREKKESFPLTVTSAQKNPTAFYLCASSTRGSTGELFFGEGSRLTVL.

This clonotype was counted only a few times. This chain uses TRBV4-1 with TRBJ2-2, with D hard to call. CDR1 and CDR2 (germline): MGHRA, YSYEKL. There are 14 residues in the CDR3. With 1 base removed from V and 4 bases from J, the gap between germline ends came to 7 bases. Here the CDR3 reads CASSQGAVTGELFF. CDR3 DNA sequence: TGCGCCAGCAGCCAAGGAGCAGTCACCGGGGAGCTGTTTTTT.

The chain couples TRBV19 to TRBJ2-3, with D perhaps TRBD2 (5 bases). The CDR3 totals 14 residues. V lost 2 bases and J 4 bases, leaving 10 bases between the germline ends. Per germline, CDR1 LNHDA and CDR2 SQIVND (reference sequence). CDR3 in DNA: TGTGCCAGTAGTATATACGGGGTTTCAGATACGCAGTATTTT. Translation: CASSIYGVSDTQYF.

This clonotype was counted only a few times. This chain connects TRBV5-6 to TRBJ1-4; 12 bases are a match to TRBD1. The V gene end was trimmed by 3 bases and the J gene end by 8 bases; junction bases not matched to a gene: 5. Per the germline V gene, CDR1 is SGHDT and CDR2 is YYEEEE. This CDR3 comprises 15 residues. The CDR3 DNA sequence: TGTGCCAGCAGCTACCCGGGACAGGGGGCGGAAAAACTGTTTTTT. Protein sequence: CASSYPGQGAEKLFF.

Only one count was recorded for this clonotype. The V gene is TRBV6-5, the J gene TRBJ2-1; D remains unclear. The CDR3 extends over 15 amino acids. V was shortened by 2 bases and J by 8 bases, with 16 bases between the two germline ends. Per germline, CDR1 MNHEY and CDR2 SVGAGI. DNA of the CDR3: TGTGCCAGCAGTTACGGCCCGCTCAGCTCAGATGAGCAGTTCTTC. It yields the protein CASSYGPLSSDEQFF.

This clonotype was recorded a few times. This rearrangement joins TRBV28 to TRBJ1-2, with D possibly matching TRBD1 (5 bases). The V end lost 7 bases, the J end lost 5 bases, and 11 bases lay between the germline ends. This CDR3 comprises 12 residues. Germline values: CDR1 MDHEN, CDR2 SYDVKM. CDR3 loop: CASNQGMYGYTF. The CDR3 nucleotides read TGTGCCAGCAACCAGGGCATGTATGGCTACACCTTC.

CDR3 residues: CASSQESEQPQHF. The CDR3 DNA reads as TGCGCCAGCAGCCAAGAATCCGAGCAGCCCCAGCATTTT. V is TRBV4-1 and J is TRBJ1-5; D is unresolved. This CDR3 contains 13 residues. Trimming left V 0 bases short and J 7 bases short, with 7 bases between. Germline V CDR1 and CDR2: MGHRA, YSYEKL.

The chain has TRBV12-3 or TRBV12-4 and TRBJ2-2; D may be TRBD2 (6 bases). The V end lost 3 bases, the J end lost 1 base, and 12 bases lay between the germline ends. The CDR3 is 16 amino acids. The CDR3 nucleotides read TGTGCCAGCAGTTTTTCGGTGGGGGGGAACACCGGGGAGCTGTTTTTT. Translating gives CASSFSVGGNTGELFF.

Worth noting for this clonotype: Germline is not matched at one junction end, which may reflect a read error. The chain uses TRBV9 and TRBJ2-7; 8 positions agree with TRBD1. Germline V CDR1 and CDR2: SGDLS, YYNGEE. The CDR3 has 14 amino acids. This chain's CDR3 is CTSSPRDRIYEQYF. The CDR3 region has the DNA TGTACCAGCAGCCCGCGGGACAGGATCTACGAGCAGTACTTC.

This clonotype was recorded a few times. The V call is TRBV29-1, the J call TRBJ2-1; 7 nucleotides line up with TRBD1. The CDR3 is 13 amino acids. Trimming removed 7 bases from V and 4 bases from J; junction bases left unmatched: 7. Germline lookup yields CDR1 SQVTM and CDR2 ANQGSEA. The CDR3 DNA reads TGCAGCGCTCCGGGACAGAGTTACAATGAGCAGTTCTTC. Its translation is CSAPGQSYNEQFF.

This clonotype was detected a few times. The chain couples TRBV29-1 to TRBJ2-3, with D possibly matching TRBD1 (6 bases). Per the germline V gene, CDR1 is SQVTM and CDR2 is ANQGSEA. CDR3 size: 17 residues. V dropped 4 bases and J dropped 1 base, with 21 bases sitting between them. Here the CDR3 reads CSVGAVGAFQGTDTQYF. The CDR3 DNA follows: TGCAGCGTTGGTGCGGTGGGGGCCTTCCAGGGCACAGATACGCAGTATTTT.

This clonotype is a singleton in its sample. The gene calls are TRBV25-1 and TRBJ1-6, with 10 bases lining up with TRBD1. The CDR3 runs to 16 residues. CDR1 MGHDK and CDR2 SYGVNS come from the germline V gene. V lost 4 bases to trimming and J lost 8 bases; unmatched junction nucleotides: 8. The CDR3 nucleotides read TGTGCCAGCAGTGTACGGGACAGGGGCATCGATTCACCCCTCCACTTT. It codes for CASSVRDRGIDSPLHF.

This clonotype was seen a handful of times. V and J are TRBV2 and TRBJ2-1; D is ambiguous. In germline, CDR1 is SNHLY, CDR2 FYNNEI. CDR3 length: 15 residues. Trimming cost V 4 bases and J 5 bases, with 15 bases left between them. CDR3 coding DNA: TGTGCCAGCAGTGGTAGTACAAACAACCACAATGAGCAGTTCTTC. It specifies CASSGSTNNHNEQFF. The full variable domain, rest sourced from reference TRBV2 and TRBJ2-1, is EPEVTQTPSHQVTQMGQEVILRCVPISNHLYFYWYRQILGQKVEFLVSFYNNEISEKSEIFDDQFSVERPDGSNFTLKIRSTKLEDSAMYFCASSGSTNNHNEQFFGPGTRLTVL.

The chain employs TRBV11-2 and TRBJ2-1, with 7 bases aligning to TRBD1. This CDR3 is built from 16 residues. Looked up from germline, CDR1 is SGHAT and CDR2 is FQNNGV. Losses at the gene ends were 4 bases for V and 3 bases for J; bases not matched to a gene: 9. The CDR3 here is CASSSPGQGDYNEQFF. The CDR3 region has the DNA TGTGCCAGCAGCTCCCCTGGGCAGGGGGACTACAATGAGCAGTTCTTC. Full variable domain (outside the CDR3, taken from reference TRBV11-2 and TRBJ2-1): EAGVAQSPRYKIIEKRQSVAFWCNPISGHATLYWYQQILGQGPKLLIQFQNNGVVDDSQLPKDRFSAERLKGVDSTLKIQPAKLEDSAVYLCASSSPGQGDYNEQFFGPGTRLTVL.

The gene calls are TRBV9 and TRBJ1-4, with TRBD1 as a possible D gene (5 bases). The CDR3 length is 17 residues. V lost 4 bases to trimming and J lost 10 bases, with 26 bases between them. Germline V gene data show CDR1 as SGDLS and CDR2 as YYNGEE. This CDR3 is CASSFDGGGESSGKLFF. In DNA form, the CDR3 reads TGTGCCAGCAGCTTCGATGGGGGGGGGGAGTCTTCAGGAAAACTGTTTTTT.

Here the CDR3 reads CASREGGKLFF. The CDR3 DNA sequence: TGTGCCAGCAGGGAGGGGGGAAAACTGTTTTTT. The rearrangement joins TRBV6-5 to TRBJ1-4, with D possibly TRBD1 on 6 matching bases. The CDR3 has 11 residues. CDR1 is MNHEY, CDR2 SVGAGI, per germline. V lost 6 bases and J lost 10, with 9 bases in between.

As concerns this clonotype: A read error is possible here, since a much larger clone lies one base away. The chain uses TRBV12-3 or TRBV12-4 and TRBJ2-3; D is undetermined. V shed 4 bases and J shed 2 bases, with 7 bases lying between them. The CDR3 is made up of 13 amino acids. In DNA, the CDR3 is TGTGCCAGCAGTTCGACCAACACAGATACGCAGTATTTT. Its translation is CASSSTNTDTQYF.

The rearrangement joins TRBV7-9 to TRBJ1-6, with D tentatively TRBD1 (5 bases). Germline-derived CDR1 and CDR2 are SEHNR and FQNEAQ (reference sequence). CDR3 length: 17 amino acids. V was cut by 5 bases and J by 5 bases, with 19 bases left in between. CDR3 protein: CASSPGTVRRDNSPLHF. DNA for the CDR3: TGTGCCAGCAGCCCCGGGACGGTGAGGAGGGATAATTCACCCCTCCACTTT.

This clonotype was seen a few times. The junction departs from germline at one end; a sequencing error may be responsible. The rearrangement uses TRBV28 and TRBJ2-7; D may correspond to TRBD1 or TRBD2 (5 bases each). The CDR3 sequence is 12 residues long. CDR1 is MDHEN and CDR2 is SYDVKM in the germline V gene. The CDR3 DNA follows: TGTGCCAGCAGCCACAGGACTTACGGGCAGTACTTC. It codes for CASSHRTYGQYF.

This clonotype was counted at least ten times. The chain uses TRBV7-2 and TRBJ1-6; tentative D call: TRBD1 (5 bases). The CDR3 totals 14 residues. Germline V lookup: CDR1 SGHTA, CDR2 FQGNSA. Trimming removed 5 bases at V and 2 bases at J, with 7 bases between. The CDR3 loop is CASSQGPYNSPLHF. In DNA, the CDR3 is TGTGCCAGCAGCCAGGGTCCCTATAATTCACCCCTCCACTTT.

This clonotype was counted at least ten times. The gene calls are TRBV7-2 and TRBJ2-5, with no clear D. This CDR3 is built from 16 residues. Germline-derived CDR1 and CDR2 are SGHTA and FQGNSA. Trimming removed 4 bases at V and 5 bases at J, with 20 bases between. CDR3 amino acids: CASSSYGLGPRETQYF. The CDR3 DNA sequence: TGTGCCAGCAGCTCATACGGCCTGGGCCCAAGGGAGACCCAGTACTTC.